The 10 T cell receptor beta chains in this list originate from one sample, sequenced in a study of tumor and adjacent non-tumor tissue in lung cancer (dated by TCRdb to the late 2010s). RNA was isolated from bulk, unsorted tissue, and RNA quality was assessed with a NanoDrop ND-1000 and an Agilent 2100. Libraries came from multiplex PCR. TCRdb records Illumina HiSeq 2500 as the sequencer. Following protocols modified from ARM-PCR, the researchers constructed TCRbeta libraries through three rounds of nested PCR with primers (Table S4). TCRdb reprocessing: public reads trimmed at Q25 with fastp, clones called with MiXCR, in-frame beta chains kept. Each entry merges the rows of one CDR3 protein and shows their most common DNA and genes. The sample records some 100,000 distinct CDR3 sequences, around 75% of which are singletons. The ten largest clones represent more than 35% of the sample. The sample was lung tumor tissue. These receptors were obtained from a woman aged 55 to 70 with non-small cell lung cancer.

Worth noting for this clonotype: Relative to the germline gene, one junction end is altered; a read error may explain this. The genes are TRBV29-1 and TRBJ2-7; D may correspond to TRBD1 or TRBD2 (6 bases each). Germline values: CDR1 SQVTM, CDR2 ANQGSEA. The length of the CDR3 is 15 residues. In DNA form, the CDR3 reads TGCAGCGTTGAACTCCGATGGGGGGCTTCCTACGGGCAGTACTTC. Translated, it gives CSVELRWGASYGQYF.

To note about this clonotype: One end of the junction varies from germline; a read error may be responsible. The CDR3: CSDQGGNEKLFF. In DNA, the CDR3 is TGCAGTGACCAGGGTGGTAATGAAAAACTATTTTTT. The gene calls are TRBV20-1 and TRBJ1-4; perhaps TRBD1 as D (5 bases). Germline V gene sequence: CDR1 DFQATT, CDR2 SNEGSKA (reference sequence). This CDR3 region has 12 residues.

With regard to this clonotype: The junction departs from the called germline gene at one end, perhaps through a read error. The gene calls are TRBV6-2 or TRBV6-3 and TRBJ2-2; possibly TRBD2 for D (5 bases). This CDR3 spans 17 amino acids. The germline gives CDR1 MNHEY, CDR2 SVGEGT. CDR3 loop: CASSYTHQRANTGELFF. The CDR3 DNA reads TGTGCCAGCAGTTACACCCATCAGAGGGCCAATACCGGGGAGCTGTTTTTC.

On this clonotype itself: A much larger clone lies one base from this, so it may be a read error. The CDR3 end shows no conserved phenylalanine or tryptophan, and so a read error is likely. V and J are TRBV10-3 and TRBJ1-5; 9 bases line up with TRBD1. The CDR3 loop spans 13 amino acids. V gave up 6 bases and J gave up 5 bases; unmatched junction bases: 2. Germline CDR1 ENHRY, CDR2 SYGVKD. This CDR3 is CAISRTGDQPQHV. CDR3 DNA sequence: TGTGCCATCAGCAGGACAGGGGATCAGCCCCAGCATGTT.

A word on this clonotype: Here the CDR3 omits its conserved ending phenylalanine or tryptophan, so a read error is the likely source. The chain combines TRBV11-3 with TRBJ1-1, with D perhaps matching TRBD1 (5 bases). Germline V gives CDR1 SGHNT, CDR2 YENEEA. This CDR3 has 18 amino acids. The CDR3 here is CASNLIGPSGRMNTEAFL. Written as DNA, the CDR3 is TGTGCCAGCAACTTAATTGGGCCGTCGGGACGGATGAACACTGAAGCTTTCCTT.

Notes on this clonotype: The junction shows a germline mismatch at one end, possibly a read error. V is TRBV6-5 and J is TRBJ1-2, with TRBD1 identical over 7 bases. The V gene's germline CDR1 is MNHEY and CDR2 SVGAGI. The length of the CDR3 is 13 residues. The CDR3 loop is CASSYSTGRDYIF. Written as DNA, the CDR3 is TGTGCCAGCAGTTACTCGACAGGGAGGGACTACATCTTC.

To note about this clonotype: The CDR3 does not close with the conserved phenylalanine or tryptophan, likely indicating a read error. The chain carries TRBV29-1 and TRBJ1-2, with D possibly matching TRBD1 (5 bases). Looked up from germline, CDR1 is SQVTM and CDR2 is ANQGSEA. The CDR3 is 13 residues long. Deletions cut 0 bases from V and 8 bases from J, with 13 bases between. The CDR3 loop is CSVEEGDVRGYTA. CDR3 nucleotide sequence: TGCAGCGTTGAAGAGGGGGACGTGCGGGGCTACACCGCC.

The chain has TRBV29-1 and TRBJ1-5; D is undetermined. The J call may not be correct, given that the DNA end is closer to TRBJ2-3. The CDR3 loop spans 10 amino acids. Germline CDR1 is SQVTM and CDR2 is ANQGSEA. CDR3 coding DNA: TGCAGCGTTGCTCCGCAGCCCCAGTATTTT. It codes for CSVAPQPQYF.

This clonotype has just one count. This CDR3 is missing its conserved last phenylalanine or tryptophan, likely due to a read error. This chain uses TRBV11-2 with TRBJ1-1, with D possibly matching TRBD1 (6 bases). Trimming left V 5 bases short and J 0 bases short, with 16 bases between. Germline V gives CDR1 SGHAT, CDR2 FQNNGV. The CDR3 spans 16 residues. The CDR3 DNA reads as TGTGCCAGCAGCATCGGGACAAGGGGCCTGAACACTGAAGCTTTCTTA. Its translation: CASSIGTRGLNTEAFL.

As concerns this clonotype: An end of the junction differs from the germline gene, which may be a read error. The rearrangement joins TRBV11-2 to TRBJ2-7; possible D gene TRBD2, 5 bases. The CDR3 runs to 12 residues. Germline CDR1 is SGHAT and CDR2 is FQNNGV. CDR3: CASSAGRYEHYF. The CDR3 DNA reads TGTGCCAGCAGCGCGGGCCGCTACGAGCATTACTTC.